This TCR beta chain stems from a study of T cell responses to AZD1222 COVID-19 vaccine. Remarks on this clone: Antigen unknown.

Here immunoSEQ multiplex PCR was the method, and the copy in TCRdb shows in-frame clones only, minus some. Of 110,000 or so clones listed, around 89% are singletons. This CDR3 contains 16 residues. Trimming left V 2 bases short and J 0 bases short, with 12 bases between. CDR1 is SGHRS and CDR2 is YFSETQ in the germline V gene. Pooled samples include second doses given at about 4 or 12 weeks. General observations from the study: Clonal diversity may have been underestimated, and the donors were mostly white British, with more females than males.

The chain employs TRBV5-1 and TRBJ1-3, with D possibly being TRBD1 (6 bases). The sequence was obtained from an adult who received the AZD1222 COVID-19 vaccine. The material sequenced was peripheral blood, taken 28 days after the second AZD1222 dose. The CDR3 region is CASSFLQGSSGNTIYF. CDR3 bases: TGCGCCAGCAGCTTTCTACAGGGTAGCTCTGGAAACACCATATATTTT. The full variable domain, with the rest looked up from reference TRBV5-1 and TRBJ1-3, is KAGVTQTPRYLIKTRGQQVTLSCSPISGHRSVSWYQQTPGQGLQFLFEYFSETQRNKGNFPGRFSGRQFSNSRSEMNVSTLELGDSALYLCASSFLQGSSGNTIYFGEGSWLTVV.